This passage covers 2 T cell receptor beta chains from one sample sequenced in a study of CD8 T cells in Susac syndrome. RNA amounts of about 0.5 to 1 ug underwent reverse transcription with random hexamers. Each CDR3 protein is one row after TCRdb ran MiXCR on the immunoSEQ multiplex PCR reads. The top ten hold 0.093% of the sample, which has 150,000 to 250,000 distinct CDR3 sequences, over 90% seen once. Sequences were obtained from CD4+ T cells from PBMCs. These receptor sequences come from a human donor with multiple sclerosis.

The rearrangement joins TRBV19 to TRBJ1-2; TRBD1 might be the D (6 bases). The CDR3 contains 15 residues. V dropped 3 bases and J dropped 0 bases, with 11 bases sitting between them. CDR1 and CDR2 from the germline V gene are LNHDA and SQIVND (reference sequence). The CDR3 nucleotides read TGTGCCAGTAGTATGGGGACAAGAGCTAACTATGGCTACACCTTC. Translating gives CASSMGTRANYGYTF.

V is TRBV25-1 and J is TRBJ1-1; D uncertain. V was cut by 2 bases and J by 6 bases, with 13 bases left in between. CDR1 and CDR2 (germline): MGHDK, SYGVNS. This CDR3 has 14 residues. The CDR3 sequence: CASSEEDGRSEAFF. Written as DNA, the CDR3 is TGTGCCAGCAGTGAAGAGGACGGGAGGTCTGAAGCTTTCTTT.